The clone carrying this T cell receptor beta chain was seen at least ten times. Its antigen is not identified. This record comes from a study of T cells in Graves' hyperthyroidism and ophthalmopathy. The TCR beta CDR3 regions underwent amplification using RNA transcripts as the source. During a first-round RT-PCR of the TCR CDR3, the HTBI primer set was used. Using its own MiXCR run on the multiplex PCR reads, TCRdb lists one record per CDR3 protein. This sample carries around 620,000 distinct CDR3 sequences, 13% to 15% of them seen once, and the ten largest clones take over 6%. Germline CDR1 is GTSNPN and CDR2 is SVGIG (reference sequence). The CDR3 runs 13 residues. The V gene end was trimmed by 6 bases and the J gene end by 6 bases; junction bases not matched to a gene: 5. Findings and limits, study-wide: A model using 13 V-J features told ophthalmopathy apart from stable hyperthyroidism. Ophthalmopathy prediction by the model preceded onset by a median about 6.5 months.

Ophthalmopathy cases met thresholds of Clinical Activity Score at least 3, NOSPECS grade at least 4 and duration under 3 months. The chain carries TRBV30 and TRBJ2-3, with 11 bases lining up with TRBD2. Sequencing input: blood. The sequence derives from a woman between 18 and 29 years old with Graves' ophthalmopathy. CDR3 in amino acids: CACPTSGSDTQYF. DNA of the CDR3: TGTGCCTGCCCAACTAGCGGGAGTGATACGCAGTATTTT.